These 4 T cell receptor beta chains originate from one sample sequenced in a study of cytomegalovirus exposure and HLA in healthy donors. It was with 60 Vbeta and 13 Jbeta primers that the PCR ran. Assay: immunoSEQ multiplex PCR; the TCRdb copy retains only in-frame clones and omits some. Of under 150,000 clones detected, around 80% appear once; the ten largest clones hold about 6.5%. Sequencing was performed on PBMCs. Receptors originate from a man aged 35 to 55 in good health and CMV-seropositive.

The chain employs TRBV28 and TRBJ1-4, with a tentative D call TRBD1 (5 bases). Germline CDR1 MDHEN, CDR2 SYDVKM. This CDR3 has 14 residues. Trimming stripped 5 bases from V and 8 bases from J, with 15 bases between. CDR3 bases: TGTGCCAGCAGTCCTAGGCAGGGTGAAGAAAAACTGTTTTTT. Protein product: CASSPRQGEEKLFF. Variable domain in full (rest from reference TRBV28 and TRBJ1-4): DVKVTQSSRYLVKRTGEKVFLECVQDMDHENMFWYRQDPGLGLRLIYFSYDVKMKEKGDIPEGYSVSREKKERFSLILESASTNQTSMYLCASSPRQGEEKLFFGSGTQLSVL.

This rearrangement joins TRBV9 to TRBJ1-3; no clear D. V dropped 0 bases and J dropped 0 bases, with 7 bases sitting between them. The length of the CDR3 is 15 residues. Germline V gene sequence: CDR1 SGDLS, CDR2 YYNGEE. DNA of the CDR3: TGTGCCAGCAGCGTAGGGCGGAGCTCTGGAAACACCATATATTTT. It codes for CASSVGRSSGNTIYF.

The chain joins TRBV10-3 to TRBJ1-4; 12 nucleotides align to TRBD1. Germline V gene lookup returns CDR1 ENHRY and CDR2 SYGVKD. The CDR3 runs to 16 residues. V lost 3 bases to trimming and J lost 4 bases; unmatched junction nucleotides: 3. The chain's CDR3 is CAISEGTGGFNEKLFF. DNA for the CDR3: TGTGCCATCAGTGAAGGGACAGGGGGCTTTAATGAAAAACTGTTTTTT.

The rearrangement uses TRBV11-3 and TRBJ1-1, with TRBD1 as a possible D gene (5 bases). V was trimmed by 3 bases and J by 0 bases, leaving 8 bases between them. Germline CDR1 reads SGHNT; CDR2 reads YENEEA. This CDR3 is built from 14 residues. The CDR3 loop reads CASSLGGVNTEAFF. The CDR3 DNA follows: TGTGCCAGCAGCTTGGGAGGGGTGAACACTGAAGCTTTCTTT.